This T cell receptor (beta chain) was sequenced for a study of blood T cells in healthy people across ages. A second PCR, run for roughly 7 to 12 cycles, used a sample-barcoded 5' primer plus a J-beta primer mix. A single record per CDR3 protein comes from TCRdb applying MiXCR to the 5' RACE reads. The sample carries about 1,400,000 distinct CDR3 sequences, approximately 38% recorded once. The CDR3 spans 16 residues. CDR1 and CDR2 (germline): SGHKS, YYEKEE (reference sequence). The V and J ends lost 1 base and 1 base, in that order; junction bases with no gene match: 6. This clonotype came up a few times.

Sequenced sample: blood. The sequence came from a woman aged 18-29 years in good health. This chain connects TRBV5-5 to TRBJ2-3; TRBD1 agrees at 7 bases. CDR3 sequence: CASSLIWQGGTDTQYF. The CDR3 DNA sequence: TGTGCCAGCAGCTTGATTTGGCAGGGGGGCACAGATACGCAGTATTTT.